Here is one T cell receptor beta chain with its context. In germline, CDR1 is SGHVS, CDR2 FQNEAQ. The CDR3 loop spans 14 amino acids. The junction had 9 bases not matched to a gene; V was cut back by 6 bases and J by 5 bases. The entry originates in a study of blood T cell repertoires in COVID-19. Across the study: From the United States, Italy and Spain came samples of acute and convalescent COVID-19. T cells, B-cell-depleted T cells, or PBMCs provided the cDNA or gDNA that served as material.

In the authors' workflow: Reference gene primer amplification gave nucleated cell count estimates. The assay was immunoSEQ multiplex PCR, and TCRdb's table has in-frame clones only and misses some. That table furnishes V, J and clone size, whereas the DNA furnished D and trimming. The table lists roughly 170,000 clones, around 84% of them singletons. Material for sequencing was peripheral blood. The receptor's source is a man aged 40-49 years with active or convalescent COVID-19. The chain joins TRBV7-8 to TRBJ1-1; 7 nucleotides agree with TRBD1. The CDR3 bases are TGTGCCAGCAGTCCACAGGGGATGGGAACTGAAGCTTTCTTT. Protein sequence: CASSPQGMGTEAFF. The entire variable domain, with the rest obtained from reference TRBV7-8 and TRBJ1-1, is as follows: GAGVSQSPRYKVAKRGQDVALRCDPISGHVSLFWYQQALGQGPEFLTYFQNEAQLDKSGLPSDRFFAERPEGSVSTLKIQRTQQEDSAVYLCASSPQGMGTEAFFGQGTRLTVV.